The T cell receptor beta chain under discussion was sequenced for a study of Graves' ophthalmopathy and Graves' hyperthyroidism. Study-level findings and limits: The model predicted ophthalmopathy progression with 60% to 71% sensitivity and under 75% specificity.

The authors defined stable hyperthyroidism as no ophthalmopathy within 18 months of follow-up. Excluded were patients with other autoimmune diseases, uncontrolled infections, pregnancy or lactation. Someone took the PBMCs out of 10 ml of fresh peripheral blood. This clonotype was detected ten times or more. Its matching antigen is unknown. Amplification targeted the TCR beta CDR3 regions, with RNA transcripts as the source material. First-round RT-PCR used HTBI primers; second-round multiplex PCR followed. TCRdb redid the calling of the multiplex PCR reads with MiXCR, one entry per CDR3 protein. The repertoire holds a few hundred thousand distinct CDR3 sequences, 15% seen once, with roughly 7% in the top ten. The sample was peripheral blood. The clonotype was recovered from a woman under 30 with stable Graves' hyperthyroidism.

The CDR3: CASSEDRVNQPQHF. For the CDR3, the DNA is TGTGCCAGCAGTGAAGACAGGGTTAATCAGCCCCAGCATTTT. The V gene is TRBV2, the J gene TRBJ1-5, with D possibly matching TRBD1 (6 bases). The CDR3 loop spans 14 amino acids. Germline V gene sequence: CDR1 SNHLY, CDR2 FYNNEI. Deletions cut 1 base from V and 4 bases from J, with 8 bases between.